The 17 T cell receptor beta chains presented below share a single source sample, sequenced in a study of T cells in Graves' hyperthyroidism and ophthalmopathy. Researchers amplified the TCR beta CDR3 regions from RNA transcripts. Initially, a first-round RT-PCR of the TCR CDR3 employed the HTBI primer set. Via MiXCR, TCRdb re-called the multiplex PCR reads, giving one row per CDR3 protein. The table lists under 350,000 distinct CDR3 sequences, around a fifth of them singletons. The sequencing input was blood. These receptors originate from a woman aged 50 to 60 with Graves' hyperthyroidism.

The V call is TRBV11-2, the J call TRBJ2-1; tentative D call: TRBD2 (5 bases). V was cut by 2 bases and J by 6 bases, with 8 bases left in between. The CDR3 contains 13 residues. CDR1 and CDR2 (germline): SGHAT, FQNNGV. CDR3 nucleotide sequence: TGTGCCAGCAGCTTATCAGGACTCAATGAGCAGTTCTTC. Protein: CASSLSGLNEQFF.

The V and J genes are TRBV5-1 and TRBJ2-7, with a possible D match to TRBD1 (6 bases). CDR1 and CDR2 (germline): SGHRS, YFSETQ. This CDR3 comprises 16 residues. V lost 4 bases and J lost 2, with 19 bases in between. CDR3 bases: TGCGCCAGCAGCCCGTATACAGGGTTGGTTCCCTACGAGCAGTACTTC. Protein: CASSPYTGLVPYEQYF.

CDR3 bases: TGTGCCAGCAGTGAAAGGCGGGGGACGGGGAATCAGCCCCAGCATTTT. Amino acid sequence: CASSERRGTGNQPQHF. The chain combines TRBV27 with TRBJ1-5; D is perhaps TRBD1 (5 bases). The CDR3 runs to 16 residues. Trimming took off 5 bases at V and 4 bases at J, with 18 bases between the two ends. Looked up from germline, CDR1 is MNHEY and CDR2 is SMNVEV (reference sequence).

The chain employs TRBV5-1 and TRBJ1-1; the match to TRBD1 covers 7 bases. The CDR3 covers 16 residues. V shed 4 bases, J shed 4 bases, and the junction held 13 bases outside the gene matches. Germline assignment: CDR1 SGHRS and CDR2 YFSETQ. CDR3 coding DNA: TGCGCCAGCAGCCCGGGACAGCCCAATAAGGGCACTGAAGCTTTCTTT. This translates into CASSPGQPNKGTEAFF.

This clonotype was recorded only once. CDR3 sequence: CASSQFGQRETQYF. The CDR3 DNA is TGTGCCAGCAGCCAATTCGGGCAGCGAGAGACCCAGTACTTC. This chain joins TRBV14 and TRBJ2-5; D not resolved. The germline gives CDR1 SGHDN, CDR2 FVKESK. The V and J ends lost 2 bases and 4 bases respectively, with 11 bases between them. The CDR3 has 14 residues.

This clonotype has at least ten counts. The CDR3 DNA follows: TGCGCCAGCAGCTTGGCCCGCCTTGAGCGGGGGATCATGGCAGATACGCAGTATTTT. Its protein product is CASSLARLERGIMADTQYF. This chain connects TRBV5-1 to TRBJ2-3, with 8 bases that match TRBD2. Per germline, CDR1 SGHRS and CDR2 YFSETQ. The V segment lost 0 bases and the J segment 4 bases; nucleotides outside the gene matches: 16. The CDR3 is 19 residues long.

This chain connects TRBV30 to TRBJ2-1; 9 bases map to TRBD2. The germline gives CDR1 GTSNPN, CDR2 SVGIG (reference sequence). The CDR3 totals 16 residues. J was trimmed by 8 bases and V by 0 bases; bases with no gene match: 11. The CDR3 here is CAWSVLRLAGLYEQFF. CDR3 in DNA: TGTGCCTGGAGTGTACTTCGGCTAGCGGGGTTGTATGAGCAGTTCTTC.

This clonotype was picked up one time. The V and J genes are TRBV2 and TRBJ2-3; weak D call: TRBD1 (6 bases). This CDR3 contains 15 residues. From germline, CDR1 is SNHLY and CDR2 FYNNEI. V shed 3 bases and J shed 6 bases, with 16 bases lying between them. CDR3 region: CASSEGRGGWDTQYF. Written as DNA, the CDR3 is TGTGCCAGCAGTGAGGGCAGGGGTGGTTGGGATACGCAGTATTTT.

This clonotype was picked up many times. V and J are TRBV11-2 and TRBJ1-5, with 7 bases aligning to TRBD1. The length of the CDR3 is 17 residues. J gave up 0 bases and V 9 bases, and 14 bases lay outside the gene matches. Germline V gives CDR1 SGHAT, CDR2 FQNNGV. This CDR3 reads CASFEDRRSNSNQPQHF. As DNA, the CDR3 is TGTGCCAGTTTTGAGGACAGGAGATCTAATAGCAATCAGCCCCAGCATTTT.

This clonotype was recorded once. Here the CDR3 reads CASSFGRGLSYYEQYF. The CDR3 DNA reads as TGTGCCAGCAGCTTCGGCAGGGGGCTCTCCTACTACGAGCAGTACTTC. This sequence joins TRBV7-9 and TRBJ2-7, with 8 nucleotides matching TRBD1. CDR1 is SEHNR and CDR2 is FQNEAQ in the germline V gene (reference sequence). CDR3 size: 16 residues. V dropped 3 bases and J dropped 3; count of bases not matched to a gene: 10. The variable domain in full, completed from reference TRBV7-9 and TRBJ2-7, reads DTGVSQNPRHKITKRGQNVTFRCDPISEHNRLYWYRQTLGQGPEFLTYFQNEAQLEKSRLLSDRFSAERPKGSFSTLEIQRTEQGDSAMYLCASSFGRGLSYYEQYFGPGTRLTVT.

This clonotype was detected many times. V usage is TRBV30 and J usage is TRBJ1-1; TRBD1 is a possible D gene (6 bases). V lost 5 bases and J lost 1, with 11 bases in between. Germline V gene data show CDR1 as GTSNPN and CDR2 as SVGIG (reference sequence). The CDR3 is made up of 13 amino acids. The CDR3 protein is CAWHREGNTEAFF. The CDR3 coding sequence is TGTGCCTGGCACAGGGAGGGGAACACTGAAGCTTTCTTT. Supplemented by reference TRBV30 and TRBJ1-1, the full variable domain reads SQTIHQWPATLVQPVGSPLSLECTVEGTSNPNLYWYRQAAGRGLQLLFYSVGIGQISSEVPQNLSASRPQDRQFILSSKKLLLSDSGFYLCAWHREGNTEAFFGQGTRLTVV.

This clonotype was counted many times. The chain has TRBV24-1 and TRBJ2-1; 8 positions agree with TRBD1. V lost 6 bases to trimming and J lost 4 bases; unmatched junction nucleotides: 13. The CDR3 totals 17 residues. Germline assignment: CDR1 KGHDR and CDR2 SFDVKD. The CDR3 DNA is TGTGCCACCAGTCCCCACCCCAGGGGACAGGTATACAATGAGCAGTTCTTC. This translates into CATSPHPRGQVYNEQFF.

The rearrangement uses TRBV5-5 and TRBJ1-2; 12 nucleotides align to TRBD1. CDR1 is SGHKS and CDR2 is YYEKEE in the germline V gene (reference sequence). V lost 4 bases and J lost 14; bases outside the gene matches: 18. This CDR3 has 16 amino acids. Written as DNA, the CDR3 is TGTGCCAGCAGCGCAGAATCTTCGGGACAGGGGGCGCTGAGGACCTTC. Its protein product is CASSAESSGQGALRTF.

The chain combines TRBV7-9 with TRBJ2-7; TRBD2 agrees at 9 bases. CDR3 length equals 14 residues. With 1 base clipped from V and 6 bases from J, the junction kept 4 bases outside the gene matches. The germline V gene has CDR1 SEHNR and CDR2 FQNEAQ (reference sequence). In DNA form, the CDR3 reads TGTGCCAGCAGCTTAGATCCTAGCGGGGCCGAGCAGTACTTC. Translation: CASSLDPSGAEQYF.

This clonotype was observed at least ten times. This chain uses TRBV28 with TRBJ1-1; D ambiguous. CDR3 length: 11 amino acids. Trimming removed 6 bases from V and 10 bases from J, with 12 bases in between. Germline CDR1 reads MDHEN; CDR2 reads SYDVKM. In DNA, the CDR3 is TGTGCCAGCAGGGAGGGCAGAACAGCTTTCTTT. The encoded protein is CASREGRTAFF.

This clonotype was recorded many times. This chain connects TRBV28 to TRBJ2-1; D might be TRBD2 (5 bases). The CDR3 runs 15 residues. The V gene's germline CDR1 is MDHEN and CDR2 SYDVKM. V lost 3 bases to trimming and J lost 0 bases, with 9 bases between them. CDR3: CASSFSGSSYNEQFF. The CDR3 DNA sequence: TGTGCCAGCAGTTTTTCTGGGAGCTCCTACAATGAGCAGTTCTTC.

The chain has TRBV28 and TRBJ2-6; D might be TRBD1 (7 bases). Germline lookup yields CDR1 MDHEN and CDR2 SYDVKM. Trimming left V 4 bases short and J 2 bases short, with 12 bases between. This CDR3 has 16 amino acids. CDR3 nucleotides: TGTGCCAGCAGTTCCCAGGGGGGTCCTGGGGCCAACGTCCTGACTTTC. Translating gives CASSSQGGPGANVLTF.